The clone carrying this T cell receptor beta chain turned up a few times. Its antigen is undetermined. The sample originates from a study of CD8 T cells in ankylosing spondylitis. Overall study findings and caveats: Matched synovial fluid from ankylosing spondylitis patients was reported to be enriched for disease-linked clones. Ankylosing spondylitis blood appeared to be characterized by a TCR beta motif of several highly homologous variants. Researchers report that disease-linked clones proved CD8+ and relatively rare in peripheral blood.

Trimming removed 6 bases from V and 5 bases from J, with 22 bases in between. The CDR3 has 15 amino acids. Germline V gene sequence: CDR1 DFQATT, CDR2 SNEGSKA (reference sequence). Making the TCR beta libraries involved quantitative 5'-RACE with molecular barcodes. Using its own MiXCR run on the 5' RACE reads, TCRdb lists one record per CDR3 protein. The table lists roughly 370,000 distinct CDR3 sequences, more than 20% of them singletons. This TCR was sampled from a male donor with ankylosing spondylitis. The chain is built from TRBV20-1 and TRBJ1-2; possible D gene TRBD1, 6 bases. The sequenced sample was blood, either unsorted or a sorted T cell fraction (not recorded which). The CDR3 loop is CSAQGQPGVPYGYTF. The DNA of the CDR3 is TGCAGTGCGCAGGGGCAGCCGGGGGTCCCTTATGGCTACACCTTC.